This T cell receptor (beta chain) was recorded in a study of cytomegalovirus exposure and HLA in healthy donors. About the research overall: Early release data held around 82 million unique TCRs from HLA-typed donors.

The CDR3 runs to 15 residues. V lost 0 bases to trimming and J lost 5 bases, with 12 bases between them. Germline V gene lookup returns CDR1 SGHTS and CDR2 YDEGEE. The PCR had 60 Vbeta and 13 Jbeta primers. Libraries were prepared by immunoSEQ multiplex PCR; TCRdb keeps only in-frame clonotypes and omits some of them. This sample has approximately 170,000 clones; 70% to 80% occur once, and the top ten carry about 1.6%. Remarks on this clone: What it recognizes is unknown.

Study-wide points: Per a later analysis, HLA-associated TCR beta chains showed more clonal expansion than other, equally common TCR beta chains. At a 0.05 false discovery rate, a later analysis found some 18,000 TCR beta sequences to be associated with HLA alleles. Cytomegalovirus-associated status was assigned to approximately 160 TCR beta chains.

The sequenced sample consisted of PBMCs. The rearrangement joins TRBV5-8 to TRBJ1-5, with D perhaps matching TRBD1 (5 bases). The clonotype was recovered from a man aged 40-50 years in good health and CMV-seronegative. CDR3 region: CASSLDRSRYQPQHF. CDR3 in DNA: TGTGCCAGCAGCTTGGACAGGTCCCGCTATCAGCCCCAGCATTTT.